One sample yielded the 3 T cell receptor beta chains listed below, sequenced in a study of T-cell reconstitution after alpha-beta-depleted transplantation in children. Unique molecular identifiers were built into the TCRbeta library. Via MiXCR, TCRdb re-called the PCR reads, giving one row per CDR3 protein. The sample gives just over 950,000 distinct CDR3 sequences, 25% to 30% of which show up once; 25% to 35% is in the top ten. Sequenced material: PBMCs, mostly from graft donor cells, taken 360 days after TCRalphabeta/CD19-depleted stem cell transplant. The receptors originated from a boy younger than two who had a stem cell transplant for SCID, so the T cells may come from the graft donor.

CDR3 bases: TGCGCCAGCAGCCAAGAGTACGGTGCAACTAATGAAAAACTGTTTTTT. Amino acid sequence: CASSQEYGATNEKLFF. J is TRBJ1-4 and V is TRBV4-3; the D is unclear. CDR3 size: 16 residues. Per germline, CDR1 LGHNA and CDR2 YSLEER. V dropped 0 bases and J dropped 0 bases, with 8 bases sitting between them.

The chain couples TRBV5-1 to TRBJ2-3, with D unclear. Deletions cut 1 base from V and 0 bases from J, with 6 bases between. Germline values: CDR1 SGHRS, CDR2 YFSETQ. The CDR3 runs to 14 residues. The CDR3 region is CASSLIRSTDTQYF. For the CDR3, the DNA is TGCGCCAGCAGCTTGATCCGAAGCACAGATACGCAGTATTTT.

The chain employs TRBV10-3 and TRBJ2-5; 7 nucleotides agree with TRBD1. Germline-derived CDR1 and CDR2 are ENHRY and SYGVKD. CDR3 length: 13 residues. The V segment lost 10 bases and the J segment 7 bases; nucleotides outside the gene matches: 12. Here the CDR3 reads CANLDRDGGTQYF. The CDR3 DNA reads TGTGCCAACTTAGACAGGGACGGAGGGACCCAGTACTTC.